This TCR beta chain came from a study of blood T cell repertoires in COVID-19. Study-wide background: The analysed material was cDNA or gDNA that came from T cells, B-cell-depleted T cells, or PBMCs.

CDR3 length: 15 amino acids. Trimming took off 5 bases at V and 4 bases at J, with 12 bases between the two ends. Germline values: CDR1 LGHDT, CDR2 YNNKEL (reference sequence). The assay was immunoSEQ multiplex PCR, and TCRdb's table has in-frame clones only and misses some. The table records about 100,000 clones, around four fifths of them present only once. This sequence was found in a woman in her seventies with acute or convalescent COVID-19. The V gene is TRBV3-1 (or the pseudogene TRBV3-2), the J gene TRBJ2-6; TRBD2 might be the D (5 bases). Sample: peripheral blood. The CDR3 region has the DNA TGTGCCAGCAGCGTTAGCGAGGCCGGGGCCAACGTCCTGACTTTC. Its translation: CASSVSEAGANVLTF.